The source of this T cell receptor (beta chain) is a study of shared clonotypes between healthy human individuals. This CDR3 comprises 14 residues. The ends were cut back, 3 bases at V and 5 bases at J, with 13 bases in the middle. Germline V CDR1 and CDR2: MDHEN, SYDVKM. The assay was immunoSEQ multiplex PCR, and TCRdb's table has in-frame clones only and misses some. The data hold 2 million to 2.5 million clones, with 85% to 95% observed a single time. Positive CCR7 selection of CD45RO-negative cells yielded the naive CD8 cells, and terminally differentiated effector memory CD45RA+ cells were excluded.

The receptor's source is a man between 18 and 35 years old in good health. Some clones in this sample may be carry-over from other donors' samples. The chain links TRBV28 to TRBJ1-2; a weak D match, TRBD1 (6 bases). Input material: naive CD8+ T cells from PBMCs. The CDR3 nucleotides are TGTGCCAGCAGTTTCCCGACAGGCCGGTATGGCTACACCTTC. Translated: CASSFPTGRYGYTF.